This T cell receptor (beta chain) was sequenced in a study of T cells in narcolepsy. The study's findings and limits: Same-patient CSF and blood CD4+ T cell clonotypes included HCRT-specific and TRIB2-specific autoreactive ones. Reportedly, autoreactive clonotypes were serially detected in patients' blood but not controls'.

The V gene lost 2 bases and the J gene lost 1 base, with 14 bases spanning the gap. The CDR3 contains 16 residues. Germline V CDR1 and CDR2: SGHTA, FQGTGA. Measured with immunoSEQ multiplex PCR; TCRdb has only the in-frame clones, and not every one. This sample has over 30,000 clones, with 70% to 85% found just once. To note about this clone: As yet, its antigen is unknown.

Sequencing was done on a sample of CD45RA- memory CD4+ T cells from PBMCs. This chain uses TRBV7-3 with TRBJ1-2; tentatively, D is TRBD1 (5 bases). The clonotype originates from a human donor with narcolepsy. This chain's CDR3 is CASSLRGGRLNYGYTF. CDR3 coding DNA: TGTGCCAGCAGCTTACGGGGCGGACGGCTTAACTATGGCTACACCTTC.